This entry lists 19 T cell receptor beta chains sequenced from one sample in a study of T cell responses to AZD1222 COVID-19 vaccine. Profiled with immunoSEQ multiplex PCR; TCRdb holds only in-frame clones, not every one. The top ten hold 1.6% of the sample, which has 140,000 to 150,000 clones, 80% to 90% seen once. This specimen was peripheral blood, taken on day 0 of AZD1222 vaccination. These receptor sequences come from an adult in good health.

The chain is built from TRBV30 and TRBJ1-1; possible D gene TRBD1, 5 bases. The CDR3 totals 14 residues. CDR1 and CDR2 (germline): GTSNPN, SVGIG (reference sequence). Trimming stripped 0 bases from V and 3 bases from J, with 11 bases between. The CDR3 DNA reads TGTGCCTGGAGTGTACCGACAGCCTACACTGAAGCTTTCTTT. Its protein product is CAWSVPTAYTEAFF.

The chain joins TRBV30 to TRBJ2-7; 12 bases line up with TRBD2. Germline lookup yields CDR1 GTSNPN and CDR2 SVGIG (reference sequence). V was pared by 1 base and J by 6 bases, with 13 bases of the junction left unmatched. CDR3 length equals 17 residues. The CDR3 loop reads CAWSALAGGFRRSEQYF. The CDR3 DNA sequence: TGTGCCTGGAGTGCCCTAGCGGGGGGGTTTCGGCGATCCGAGCAGTACTTC. Variable domain in full (rest from reference TRBV30 and TRBJ2-7): SQTIHQWPATLVQPVGSPLSLECTVEGTSNPNLYWYRQAAGRGLQLLFYSVGIGQISSEVPQNLSASRPQDRQFILSSKKLLLSDSGFYLCAWSALAGGFRRSEQYFGPGTRLTVT.

The chain recombines TRBV7-7 with TRBJ2-1, with D hard to call. Germline values: CDR1 SSHAT, CDR2 FNYEAQ (reference sequence). The CDR3 is 14 amino acids. The germline V and J ends were trimmed by 1 base and 5 bases, with 9 bases remaining between them. CDR3 DNA: TGTGCCAGCAGCTTAGGGTCCTACAACAATGAGCAGTTCTTC. Protein product: CASSLGSYNNEQFF.

The CDR3 sequence is CASSLELRYSYNEQFF. The DNA of the CDR3 is TGCGCCAGCAGCTTGGAACTCCGATACTCCTACAATGAGCAGTTCTTC. The V call is TRBV5-1, the J call TRBJ2-1, with D unclear. Trimming removed 0 bases at V and 0 bases at J, with 10 bases between. The CDR3 sequence is 16 residues long. Germline CDR1 reads SGHRS; CDR2 reads YFSETQ.

This sequence joins TRBV11-2 and TRBJ1-2; D not certain. CDR1 is SGHAT, CDR2 FQNNGV, per germline. This CDR3 contains 14 residues. V was shortened by 1 base and J by 3 bases, with 9 bases between the two germline ends. CDR3 region: CASSLVGLDYGYTF. The CDR3 DNA is TGTGCCAGCAGCTTAGTAGGGCTCGACTATGGCTACACCTTC.

V is TRBV19 and J is TRBJ1-2; D unresolved. Trimming pared 1 base from V and 4 bases from J, leaving 7 bases between. Germline V CDR1 and CDR2: LNHDA, SQIVND (reference sequence). The CDR3 is 13 residues long. The CDR3: CASSIADLYGYTF. DNA for the CDR3: TGTGCCAGTAGTATAGCCGACCTCTATGGCTACACCTTC.

In regard to this clone: The germline gene is not matched at one end of the junction; a read error may be the cause. The J gene is TRBJ2-3, the V gene TRBV7-7, with a possible D match to TRBD2 (5 bases). The CDR3 spans 15 residues. Germline V gene lookup returns CDR1 SSHAT and CDR2 FNYEAQ (reference sequence). CDR3: CASSLGTGSPDTQYF. CDR3 sequence (DNA): TGTGCTAGCAGCTTAGGCACGGGGAGCCCAGATACGCAGTATTTT.

This clone was detected once. The chain links TRBV12-3 or TRBV12-4 to TRBJ2-1; possibly TRBD2 for D (7 bases). Trimming removed 5 bases at V and 9 bases at J, with 14 bases between. CDR3 length equals 13 residues. The CDR3 region is CASSRLGGVEQFF. DNA of the CDR3: TGTGCCAGCAGTCGCCTAGGGGGGGTTGAGCAGTTCTTC.

The chain employs TRBV7-2 and TRBJ2-7; D gene unclear. The CDR3 loop spans 11 amino acids. V lost 5 bases to trimming and J lost 5 bases, with 7 bases between them. Germline V gives CDR1 SGHTA, CDR2 FQGNSA. CDR3 in DNA: TGTGCCAGCAGCGAATTAGACGAGCAGTACTTC. Amino acids: CASSELDEQYF.

The rearrangement joins TRBV9 to TRBJ2-7, with 9 positions matching TRBD1. With 3 bases clipped from V and 2 bases from J, the junction kept 3 bases outside the gene matches. CDR3 length: 14 residues. Germline-derived CDR1 and CDR2 are SGDLS and YYNGEE. CDR3 in DNA: TGTGCCAGCAGCGGAAGGACAGGGGCCTACGAGCAGTACTTC. Protein: CASSGRTGAYEQYF.

This chain uses TRBV21-1 with TRBJ2-3; the D call of TRBD2 is as the table states it, not checked on the DNA. TRBV21-1 is listed as a pseudogene. The CDR3 has 19 residues. The CDR3 reads CASVRSPTTRLSITDTQYF. The CDR3 coding sequence is TGTGCCAGCGTTAGAAGTCCGACGACCCGACTATCTATCACAGATACGCAGTATTTT.

In this sample, this clone turned up a few times. The rearrangement uses TRBV10-2 and TRBJ2-7; no reliable D call. Germline V gives CDR1 WSHSY, CDR2 SAAADI. The CDR3 is 16 residues long. Trimming took off 4 bases at V and 0 bases at J, with 16 bases between the two ends. This CDR3 is CASSVGFSLSSYEQYF. As DNA, the CDR3 is TGCGCCAGCAGTGTAGGGTTCAGCCTCTCCTCCTACGAGCAGTACTTC.

This clone was counted between two and nine times. The chain employs TRBV13 and TRBJ1-5; D is unclear. Trimming removed 6 bases at V and 6 bases at J, with 15 bases between. Germline CDR1 reads PRHDT; CDR2 reads FYEKMQ (reference sequence). This CDR3 is built from 14 residues. CDR3 in DNA: TGTGCCAGCAGTATTAATGGGTTGCGTCAGCCCCAGCATTTT. Translating gives CASSINGLRQPQHF.

The DNA of the CDR3 is TGTGCCAGCAGCTTAGGAGGTCCAGGGATCCCTGAAGCTTTCTTT. Its protein is CASSLGGPGIPEAFF. The J gene is TRBJ1-1, the V gene TRBV7-3; a possible D gene is TRBD1 (5 bases). CDR3 length equals 15 residues. V lost 2 bases, J lost 6 bases, and 16 bases lay in between. Looked up from germline, CDR1 is SGHTA and CDR2 is FQGTGA.

This chain uses TRBV5-1 with TRBJ2-3; 9 nucleotides line up with TRBD2. This CDR3 region has 17 residues. The V gene end was trimmed by 5 bases and the J gene end by 3 bases; junction bases not matched to a gene: 13. CDR1 SGHRS and CDR2 YFSETQ come from the germline V gene. The CDR3 sequence is CASRMGGGAGGTDTQYF. In nucleotides, the CDR3 is TGCGCCAGCAGAATGGGGGGAGGAGCGGGAGGAACAGATACGCAGTATTTT.

The rearrangement uses TRBV25-1 and TRBJ1-1; D is uncertain. V shed 2 bases and J shed 0 bases, with 4 bases lying between them. Germline V CDR1 and CDR2: MGHDK, SYGVNS. CDR3 size: 13 residues. The CDR3 region has the DNA TGTGCCAGCAGTGAAGGACTGAACACTGAAGCTTTCTTT. This sequence encodes CASSEGLNTEAFF.

This clone appeared once. The J gene is TRBJ1-2, the V gene TRBV18, with 8 bases lining up with TRBD1. V lost 0 bases and J lost 6; bases outside the gene matches: 6. Germline V CDR1 and CDR2: KGHSH, LQKENI. The CDR3 length is 15 residues. The CDR3 region has the DNA TGTGCCAGCTCACCACCCCGGACAGGGAAGGATGGCTACACCTTC. Protein product: CASSPPRTGKDGYTF.

The J gene is TRBJ2-1, the V gene TRBV5-4; 12 nucleotides line up with TRBD1. The CDR3 sequence is 16 residues long. Germline values: CDR1 SGHNT, CDR2 YYREEE (reference sequence). J lost 2 bases, V lost 4 bases, and 4 bases had no gene match. Here the CDR3 reads CASSGDRGRAYNEQFF. CDR3 DNA: TGTGCCAGCAGCGGGGACAGGGGGCGAGCCTACAATGAGCAGTTCTTC.

The chain employs TRBV2 and TRBJ1-5; D unresolved. In germline, CDR1 is SNHLY, CDR2 FYNNEI. The germline V and J ends were trimmed by 7 bases and 7 bases, with 11 bases remaining between them. The CDR3 has 12 residues. The CDR3 DNA reads as TGTGCCAGCAATATCCTTGGGCAGCCCCAGCATTTT. Translated: CASNILGQPQHF.